This TCR beta chain comes out of a study of control samples from healthy donors and cancer patients. The CDR3 extends over 15 amino acids. The V gene's germline CDR1 is SGHAT and CDR2 FQNNGV. V was clipped by 5 bases and J by 5 bases, with 16 bases between them. Assay used: immunoSEQ multiplex PCR; TCRdb lists only in-frame clones, some missing. Of tens of thousands of clones in the sample, 83% were seen once. The sequenced sample was blood. The sequence was obtained from a man between 60 and 75 years old in good health. The rearrangement joins TRBV11-2 to TRBJ2-1; maybe TRBD1 (6 bases). The CDR3 loop reads CASSDRTPNHNEQFF. CDR3 DNA: TGTGCCAGCAGCGACAGGACCCCCAACCACAATGAGCAGTTCTTC.